The table lists the clone carrying this TCR beta chain with a few counts. The antigen remains unidentified. This sample stems from a study of blood T cells in healthy people across ages. Findings and limits, study-wide: Observed TCR beta diversity per million T cells went down as age went up. This fall followed a roughly linear course with age.

The CDR3 has 16 residues. The trim removed 3 bases at V and 5 bases at J, leaving 9 bases unmatched. The germline CDR1 and CDR2 sequences are ENHRY and SYGVKD. Ranging in age from about 6 to 95, the donors were healthy Caucasian individuals from Russia. A second roughly 6 to 12 cycle PCR used barcoded and J-beta primers. TCRdb reprocessed the 5' RACE reads with MiXCR, giving one entry per CDR3 protein. Among roughly 730,000 distinct CDR3 sequences, 56% were seen once, and the ten largest hold about 26%. The V gene is TRBV10-3, the J gene TRBJ2-1; TRBD1 agrees at 8 bases. The specimen was blood. The sequence came from a middle-aged man in good health. CDR3: CAISEPGTGGDNEQFF. CDR3 DNA: TGTGCCATCAGTGAACCCGGGACAGGAGGGGACAATGAGCAGTTCTTC.